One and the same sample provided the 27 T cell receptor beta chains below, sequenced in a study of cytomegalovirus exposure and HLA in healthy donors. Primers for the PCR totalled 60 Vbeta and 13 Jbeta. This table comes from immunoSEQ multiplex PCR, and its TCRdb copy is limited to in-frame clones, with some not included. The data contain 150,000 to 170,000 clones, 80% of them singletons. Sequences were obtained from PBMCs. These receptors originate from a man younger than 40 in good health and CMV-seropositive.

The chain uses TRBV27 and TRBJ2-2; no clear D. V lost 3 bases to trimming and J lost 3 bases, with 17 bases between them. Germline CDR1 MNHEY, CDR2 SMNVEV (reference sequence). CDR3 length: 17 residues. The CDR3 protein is CASSFLVPFTDTGELFF. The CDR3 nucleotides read TGTGCCAGCAGTTTCCTAGTCCCTTTTACCGACACCGGGGAGCTGTTTTTT.

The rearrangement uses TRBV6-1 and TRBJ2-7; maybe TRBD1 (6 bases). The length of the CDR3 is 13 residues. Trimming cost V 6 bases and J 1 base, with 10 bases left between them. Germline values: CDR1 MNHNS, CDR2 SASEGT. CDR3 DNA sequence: TGTGCCAGCAGAAGGGACACGTCCTACGAGCAGTACTTC. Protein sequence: CASRRDTSYEQYF.

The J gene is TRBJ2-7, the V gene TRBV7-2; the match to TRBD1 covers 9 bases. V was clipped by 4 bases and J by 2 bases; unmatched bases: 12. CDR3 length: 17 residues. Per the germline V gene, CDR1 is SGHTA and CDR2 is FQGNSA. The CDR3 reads CASSWGTGQVPTYEQYF. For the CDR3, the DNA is TGTGCCAGCAGCTGGGGGACAGGGCAAGTTCCTACCTACGAGCAGTACTTC.

The CDR3 region is CASSLVMGGPTYEQYF. In DNA form, the CDR3 reads TGTGCCAGCAGCTTAGTGATGGGGGGACCCACCTACGAGCAGTACTTC. The chain uses TRBV7-9 and TRBJ2-7, with D perhaps TRBD2 (6 bases). The CDR3 loop spans 16 amino acids. The germline V and J ends were trimmed by 1 base and 2 bases, with 15 bases remaining between them. The germline V gene encodes CDR1 SEHNR and CDR2 FQNEAQ (reference sequence).

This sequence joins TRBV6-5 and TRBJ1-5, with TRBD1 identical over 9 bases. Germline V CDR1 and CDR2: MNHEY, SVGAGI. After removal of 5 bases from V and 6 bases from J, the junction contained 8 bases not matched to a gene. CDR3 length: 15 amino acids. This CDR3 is CASSTGTGSGQPQHF. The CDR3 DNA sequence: TGTGCCAGCAGTACCGGGACAGGGTCCGGTCAGCCCCAGCATTTT.

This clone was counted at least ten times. The CDR3: CASSLSSTSGSSEQYF. As DNA, the CDR3 is TGTGCCAGCAGCTTGAGTTCGACTAGCGGGAGTAGCGAGCAGTACTTC. This chain connects TRBV5-8 to TRBJ2-7, with TRBD2 matching 12 bases. Trimming at V came to 1 base and at J to 6 bases, leaving 8 bases not matched to a gene. This CDR3 contains 16 residues. CDR1 and CDR2 (germline): SGHTS, YDEGEE.

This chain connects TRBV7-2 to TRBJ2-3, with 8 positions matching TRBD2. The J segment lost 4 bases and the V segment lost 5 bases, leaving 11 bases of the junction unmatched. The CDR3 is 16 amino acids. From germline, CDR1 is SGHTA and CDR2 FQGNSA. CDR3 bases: TGTGCCAGCAGCCAACAACCGGGACTAGAATCAGATACGCAGTATTTT. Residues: CASSQQPGLESDTQYF.

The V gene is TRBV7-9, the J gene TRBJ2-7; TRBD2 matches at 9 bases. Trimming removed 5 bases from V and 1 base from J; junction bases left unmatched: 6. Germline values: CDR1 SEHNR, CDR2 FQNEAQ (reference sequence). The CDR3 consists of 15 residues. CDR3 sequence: CASSPAGGLSYEQYF. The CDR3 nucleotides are TGTGCCAGCAGCCCCGCGGGGGGGCTATCCTACGAGCAGTACTTC.

The CDR3 coding sequence is TGTGCCATCACCCCGTCGGGGGTGGGCGAGCAGTACTTC. Its protein product is CAITPSGVGEQYF. The V and J genes are TRBV2 and TRBJ2-5, with D possibly TRBD2 on 6 matching bases. Judging by the DNA end, TRBJ2-7 fits better; the J call may be wrong. From germline, CDR1 is SNHLY and CDR2 FYNNEI. This CDR3 is 13 amino acids long.

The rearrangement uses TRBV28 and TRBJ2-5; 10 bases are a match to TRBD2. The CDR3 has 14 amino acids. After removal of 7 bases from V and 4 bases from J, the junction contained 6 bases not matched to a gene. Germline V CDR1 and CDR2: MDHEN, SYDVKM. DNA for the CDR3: TGTGCCAGCATCCAGCGGGAGGGATTAGAGACCCAGTACTTC. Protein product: CASIQREGLETQYF.

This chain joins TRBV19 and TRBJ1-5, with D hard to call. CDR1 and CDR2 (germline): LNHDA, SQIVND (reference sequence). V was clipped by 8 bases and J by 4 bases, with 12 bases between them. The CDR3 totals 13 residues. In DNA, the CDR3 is TGTGCCAGTTCATCACAGTGGAATCAGCCCCAGCATTTT. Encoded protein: CASSSQWNQPQHF.

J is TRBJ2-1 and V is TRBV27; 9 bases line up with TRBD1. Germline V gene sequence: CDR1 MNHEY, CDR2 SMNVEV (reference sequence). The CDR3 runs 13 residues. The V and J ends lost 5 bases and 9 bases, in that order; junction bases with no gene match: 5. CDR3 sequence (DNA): TGTGCCAGCAGTACAACAGGGGGCGGTGAGCAGTTCTTC. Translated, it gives CASSTTGGGEQFF.

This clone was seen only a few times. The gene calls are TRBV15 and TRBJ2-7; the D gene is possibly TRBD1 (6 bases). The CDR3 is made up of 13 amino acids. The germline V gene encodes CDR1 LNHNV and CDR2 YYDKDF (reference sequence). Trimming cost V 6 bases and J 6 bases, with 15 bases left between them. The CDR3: CATRAAGVIEQYF. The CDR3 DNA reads TGTGCCACCAGGGCAGCAGGGGTGATCGAGCAGTACTTC.

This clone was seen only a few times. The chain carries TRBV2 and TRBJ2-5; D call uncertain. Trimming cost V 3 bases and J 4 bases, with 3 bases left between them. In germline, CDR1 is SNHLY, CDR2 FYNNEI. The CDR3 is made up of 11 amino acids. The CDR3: CASSDRETQYF. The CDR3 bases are TGTGCCAGCAGTGACAGAGAGACCCAGTACTTC.

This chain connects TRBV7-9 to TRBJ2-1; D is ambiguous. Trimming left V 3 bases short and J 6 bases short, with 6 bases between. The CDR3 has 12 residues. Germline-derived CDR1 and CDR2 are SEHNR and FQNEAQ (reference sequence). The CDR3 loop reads CASSFISNEQFF. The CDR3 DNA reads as TGTGCCAGCAGCTTTATCTCCAATGAGCAGTTCTTC. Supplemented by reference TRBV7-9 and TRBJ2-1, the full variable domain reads DTGVSQNPRHKITKRGQNVTFRCDPISEHNRLYWYRQTLGQGPEFLTYFQNEAQLEKSRLLSDRFSAERPKGSFSTLEIQRTEQGDSAMYLCASSFISNEQFFGPGTRLTVL.

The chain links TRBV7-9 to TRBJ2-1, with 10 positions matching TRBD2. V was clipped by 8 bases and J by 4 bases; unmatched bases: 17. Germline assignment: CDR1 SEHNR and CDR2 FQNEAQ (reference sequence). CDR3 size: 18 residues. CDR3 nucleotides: TGTGCCAGCCTCATTACCAGCGGGAGGGCGTCTTGGTACAATGAGCAGTTCTTC. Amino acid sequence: CASLITSGRASWYNEQFF.

In nucleotides, the CDR3 is TGCGCCAGCAGCTCCGAAAGCGCGCAGAACACCGGGGAGCTGTTTTTT. The encoded protein is CASSSESAQNTGELFF. The chain recombines TRBV5-1 with TRBJ2-2; D gene uncertain. CDR1 is SGHRS and CDR2 is YFSETQ in the germline V gene. The CDR3 sequence is 16 residues long. V was pared by 3 bases and J by 1 base, with 13 bases between.

DNA for the CDR3: TGTGCCAGTAGTATGACCAGGGGGAACACTGAAGCTTTCTTT. This encodes CASSMTRGNTEAFF. The rearrangement links TRBV19 to TRBJ1-1; D might be TRBD1 (6 bases). This CDR3 comprises 14 residues. V lost 3 bases and J 1 base, leaving 9 bases between the germline ends. CDR1 and CDR2 from the germline V gene are LNHDA and SQIVND (reference sequence).

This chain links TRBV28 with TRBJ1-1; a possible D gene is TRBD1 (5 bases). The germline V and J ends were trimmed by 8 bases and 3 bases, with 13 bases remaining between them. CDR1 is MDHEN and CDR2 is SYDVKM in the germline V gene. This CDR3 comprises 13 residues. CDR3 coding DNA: TGTGCCAGCTGGGGGGGGACGGACACTGAAGCTTTCTTT. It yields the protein CASWGGTDTEAFF.

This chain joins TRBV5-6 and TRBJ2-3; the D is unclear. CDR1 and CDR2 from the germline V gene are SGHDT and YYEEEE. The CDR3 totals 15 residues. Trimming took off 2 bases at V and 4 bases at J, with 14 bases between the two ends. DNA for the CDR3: TGTGCCAGCAGCTTTAGCTTGGTTTTGGCAGATACGCAGTATTTT. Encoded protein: CASSFSLVLADTQYF. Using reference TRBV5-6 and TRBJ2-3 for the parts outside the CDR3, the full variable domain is DAGVTQSPTHLIKTRGQQVTLRCSPKSGHDTVSWYQQALGQGPQFIFQYYEEEERQRGNFPDRFSGHQFPNYSSELNVNALLLGDSALYLCASSFSLVLADTQYFGPGTRLTVL.

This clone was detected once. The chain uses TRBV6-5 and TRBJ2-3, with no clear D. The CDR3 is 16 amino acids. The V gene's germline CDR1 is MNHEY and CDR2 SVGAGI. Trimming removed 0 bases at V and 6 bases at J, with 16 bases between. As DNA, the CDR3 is TGTGCCAGCAGTTACTCGTGGCACCCCCAATGGGATACGCAGTATTTT. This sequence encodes CASSYSWHPQWDTQYF.

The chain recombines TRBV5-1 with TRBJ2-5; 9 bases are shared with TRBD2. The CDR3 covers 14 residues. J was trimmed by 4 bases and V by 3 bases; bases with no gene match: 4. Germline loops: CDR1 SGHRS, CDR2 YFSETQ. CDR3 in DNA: TGCGCCAGCAGCTCCGGGACTAGCACAGAGACCCAGTACTTC. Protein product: CASSSGTSTETQYF. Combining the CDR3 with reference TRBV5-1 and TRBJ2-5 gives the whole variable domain KAGVTQTPRYLIKTRGQQVTLSCSPISGHRSVSWYQQTPGQGLQFLFEYFSETQRNKGNFPGRFSGRQFSNSRSEMNVSTLELGDSALYLCASSSGTSTETQYFGPGTRLLVL.

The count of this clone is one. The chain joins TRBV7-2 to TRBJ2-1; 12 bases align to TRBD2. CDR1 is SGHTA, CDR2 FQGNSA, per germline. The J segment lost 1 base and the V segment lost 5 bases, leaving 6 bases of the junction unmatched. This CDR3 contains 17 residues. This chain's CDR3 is CASSLTSGRGSYNEQFF. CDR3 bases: TGTGCCAGCAGCCTGACTAGCGGGAGAGGGTCCTACAATGAGCAGTTCTTC.

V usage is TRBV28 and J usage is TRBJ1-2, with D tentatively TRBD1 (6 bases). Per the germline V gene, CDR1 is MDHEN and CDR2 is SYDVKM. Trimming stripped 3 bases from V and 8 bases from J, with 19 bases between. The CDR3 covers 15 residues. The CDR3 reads CASSLSDSRPGGYTF. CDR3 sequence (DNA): TGTGCCAGCAGTTTGTCGGACAGCCGCCCAGGAGGCTACACCTTC.

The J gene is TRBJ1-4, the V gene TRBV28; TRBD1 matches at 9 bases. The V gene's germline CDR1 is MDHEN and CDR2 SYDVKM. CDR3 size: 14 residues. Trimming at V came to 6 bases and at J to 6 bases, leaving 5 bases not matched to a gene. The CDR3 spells CASSRTGGDEKLFF. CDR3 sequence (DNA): TGTGCCAGCAGCCGAACAGGGGGCGATGAAAAACTGTTTTTT.

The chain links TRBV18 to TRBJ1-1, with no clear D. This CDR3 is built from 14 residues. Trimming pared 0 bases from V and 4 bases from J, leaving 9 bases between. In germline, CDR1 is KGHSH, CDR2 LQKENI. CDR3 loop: CASSPPKGGTEAFF. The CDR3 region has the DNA TGTGCCAGCTCACCACCCAAAGGAGGCACTGAAGCTTTCTTT.

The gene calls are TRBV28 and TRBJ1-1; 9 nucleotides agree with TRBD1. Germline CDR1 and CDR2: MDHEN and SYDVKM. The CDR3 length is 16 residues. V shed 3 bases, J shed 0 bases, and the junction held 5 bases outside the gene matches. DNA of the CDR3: TGTGCCAGCAGTTTCACCGGGACAGGGCTGAACACTGAAGCTTTCTTT. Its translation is CASSFTGTGLNTEAFF.